A selection of T cell receptor beta chains follows, all from one sample in a study of cytomegalovirus exposure and HLA in healthy donors. Sequencing used immunoSEQ multiplex PCR; TCRdb keeps in-frame clones, though not all of them. The sample has roughly 190,000 clones, approximately 78% seen once. The sequenced sample consisted of PBMCs. The receptors were gathered from a young woman in good health and CMV-seronegative. Both conserved end residues are part of each CDR3. D genes are given only for firm matches. A clone size is listed for some rows: how often the clone was seen (once, few, many), or a class if it is expanded.

cdr3_nt | cdr3_aa | j_call | v_call | d_call | clone_size
TGTGCCAGCAGGAGGGACATTAATAGCAATCAGCCCCAGCATTTT | CASRRDINSNQPQHF | TRBJ1-5 | TRBV6-6 | . | .
TGCAGCGTTCGAAGAAGCACCACAGATACGCAGTATTTT | CSVRRSTTDTQYF | TRBJ2-3 | TRBV29-1 | . | .
TGTGCCAGCAGGCCACCTACAGGGGGCGCAGGCTATGGCTACACCTTC | CASRPPTGGAGYGYTF | TRBJ1-2 | TRBV6-6 | TRBD1 | .
TGTGCCAGCTCCCAATGGCTAGCGGAAACAGATACGCAGTATTTT | CASSQWLAETDTQYF | TRBJ2-3 | TRBV18 | TRBD2 | .
TGTGCCAGCGGGGGGACAGGGGTCCCTGGAAACACCATATATTTT | CASGGTGVPGNTIYF | TRBJ1-3 | TRBV28 | TRBD1 | once
TGCGCCAGCAGCCCGGGACTTCTACCTTACAATGAGCAGTTCTTC | CASSPGLLPYNEQFF | TRBJ2-1 | TRBV4-1 | . | .
TGTGCCAGCTCACCACCGGCAGTCCCATACTACGAGCAGTACTTC | CASSPPAVPYYEQYF | TRBJ2-7 | TRBV18 | . | .
TGTGCCAGCAAAACGGGGGGACAAGAGACCCAGTACTTC | CASKTGGQETQYF | TRBJ2-5 | TRBV27 | TRBD2 | .
TGTGCCTCTGCGGAAGCGGGGGGCTCCTACGAGCAGTACTTC | CASAEAGGSYEQYF | TRBJ2-7 | TRBV5-4 | TRBD2 | .
TGCGCCAGCAGTGATCCCGGGACAGGGGCCTACGAGCAGTACTTC | CASSDPGTGAYEQYF | TRBJ2-7 | TRBV10-1 | TRBD1 | .
TGCGCCAGCAGCTTGGGGCCCTCGCTGGGGCATGAGCAGTTCTTC | CASSLGPSLGHEQFF | TRBJ2-1 | TRBV5-1 | . | .
TGTGCCATCAGTGAGTTCGCTAGCAGCTACAATGAGCAGTTCTTC | CAISEFASSYNEQFF | TRBJ2-1 | TRBV10-3 | . | .
TGTGCCAGTAGTACCAGCCGACTAGCGGGGCAAGAGACCCAGTACTTC | CASSTSRLAGQETQYF | TRBJ2-5 | TRBV19 | TRBD2 | .
TGTGCCAGCAGCTTATTCTTGCGGGATAGCTACGAGCAGTACTTC | CASSLFLRDSYEQYF | TRBJ2-7 | TRBV7-9 | . | .
TGTGCCAGCAGTTCACCAGGACTAGCCTACGAGCAGTACTTC | CASSSPGLAYEQYF | TRBJ2-7 | TRBV27 | TRBD2 | once
TGTTCCAGCAGCCCGGACAGATCTTTATACGAGCAGTACTTC | CSSSPDRSLYEQYF | TRBJ2-7 | TRBV7-9 | . | .
TGTGCCAGCAGTACGGGACAGGGAGAGACCCAGTACTTC | CASSTGQGETQYF | TRBJ2-5 | TRBV6-1 | TRBD1 | .
TGTGCCAGCAGTCCCATAACAGGGAACTCCTACAATGAGCAGTTCTTC | CASSPITGNSYNEQFF | TRBJ2-1 | TRBV28 | . | .
TGCGCCTGCAGACTAGCGGGAGGGAAGCAAGAGACCCAGTACTTC | CACRLAGGKQETQYF | TRBJ2-5 | TRBV5-1 | TRBD2 | .
TGTGCCAGCAGCTTAGGACTAGCGGGGGGACGAGAGCAGTTCTTC | CASSLGLAGGREQFF | TRBJ2-1 | TRBV5-4 | TRBD2 | .
TGTGCCAGCTCACCGGGACAGTATAATTCACCCCTCCACTTT | CASSPGQYNSPLHF | TRBJ1-6 | TRBV18 | TRBD1 | .
TGCGCCAGCAGCAGCGGACTACCCACCTACGAGCAGTACTTC | CASSSGLPTYEQYF | TRBJ2-7 | TRBV5-1 | . | .
TGCAGCGCCAGGACAGGCGGGGAGACCCAGTACTTC | CSARTGGETQYF | TRBJ2-5 | TRBV29-1 | TRBD1 | .
TGCAGCGTTGATGGGACAGGCTGGGGCACTGAAGCTTTCTTT | CSVDGTGWGTEAFF | TRBJ1-1 | TRBV29-1 | TRBD1 | .
TGCAGCGTGGGAGGAGGGGCCTACGAGCAGTACTTC | CSVGGGAYEQYF | TRBJ2-7 | TRBV29-1 | . | .
TGTGCCAGCATGACAGGGGGGGGTGGCTACACCTTC | CASMTGGGGYTF | TRBJ1-2 | TRBV27 | TRBD1 | .
TGTGCCAGCAGTGAAGAGGGACTTTGGGACAATCAGCCCCAGCATTTT | CASSEEGLWDNQPQHF | TRBJ1-5 | TRBV6-1 | . | .
TGTGCCAGCAGCTTAGGGTCTGTGACAGATACGCAGTATTTT | CASSLGSVTDTQYF | TRBJ2-3 | TRBV13 | . | .
TGTGCCAGCAGCATGGGACAGCGGAGCTCCTACGAGCAGTACTTC | CASSMGQRSSYEQYF | TRBJ2-7 | TRBV7-6 | TRBD1 | .
TGTGCCAGCAGCTTTAGTGTGAACACTGAAGCTTTCTTT | CASSFSVNTEAFF | TRBJ1-1 | TRBV7-9 | . | few
TGTGCCAGCCTCCGAACCGGTGCCCCCTACGAGCAGTACTTC | CASLRTGAPYEQYF | TRBJ2-7 | TRBV2 | . | .
TGTGCCTGGAGTGTAGGGGGATCAGCTGCTAACTATGGCTACACCTTC | CAWSVGGSAANYGYTF | TRBJ1-2 | TRBV30 | . | once
TGTGCCAGCAGTCCCCAACGGGAGGGCCCGGATTTTAGTAGGCAGTACTTC | CASSPQREGPDFSRQYF | TRBJ2-7 | TRBV27 | TRBD2 | .
TGCGCCAGCAGCCAAGATCAGGGGGTGAACTATGGCTACACCTTC | CASSQDQGVNYGYTF | TRBJ1-2 | TRBV4-1 | TRBD1 | .
TGTGCCAGCCATCCTGAGGGCTCCTACGAGCAGTACTTC | CASHPEGSYEQYF | TRBJ2-7 | TRBV6-5 | . | .
TGTGCCAGCAGCCCCAGACAGGCCTCTGGAAACACCATATATTTT | CASSPRQASGNTIYF | TRBJ1-3 | TRBV14 | . | .
TGTGCCACCAGTGGGCCATCCTCTGGGGCCAACGTCCTGACTTTC | CATSGPSSGANVLTF | TRBJ2-6 | TRBV15 | . | .
TGTGCCAGCAGTTTATCGCCGGGACAGTCTAACGAGCAGTACTTC | CASSLSPGQSNEQYF | TRBJ2-7 | TRBV27 | TRBD1 | .
TGTGCCACCTCACCCCTAGGACAGGGACAAGAGACCCAGTACTTC | CATSPLGQGQETQYF | TRBJ2-5 | TRBV6-5 | TRBD1 | .
TGTGCCAGTAGTGTTACTAGTTTCCTCACAGATACGCAGTATTTT | CASSVTSFLTDTQYF | TRBJ2-3 | TRBV19 | . | .
TGCAGCGTTGATCAGGGAAGCACAGATACGCAGTATTTT | CSVDQGSTDTQYF | TRBJ2-3 | TRBV29-1 | . | .
TGTGCCAGCAGCTTTGAGCGGAACACCGGGGAGCTGTTTTTT | CASSFERNTGELFF | TRBJ2-2 | TRBV7-9 | . | .
TGTGCCAGCAGTTTCGGGACAGGGACAGATACGCAGTATTTT | CASSFGTGTDTQYF | TRBJ2-3 | TRBV27 | TRBD1 | .
TGTGCCAGCAGCTTGGAGACTAGCGGGAGTGCCGAGCAGTTCTTC | CASSLETSGSAEQFF | TRBJ2-1 | TRBV7-8 | TRBD2 | .
TGTGCCAGCTCCGACAGGGGGTTCTACGAGCAGTACTTC | CASSDRGFYEQYF | TRBJ2-7 | TRBV18 | TRBD1 | .
TGTGCCAGCAGTTTAGCGGGATTAATCTACGAGCAGTACTTC | CASSLAGLIYEQYF | TRBJ2-7 | TRBV27 | . | .
TGTGCCAGCAGCGGGACAGGGATCGCTAACTATGGCTACACCTTC | CASSGTGIANYGYTF | TRBJ1-2 | TRBV7-9 | TRBD1 | .
TGTGCCAGCAGGAGGGGGGGAAGCACAGATACGCAGTATTTT | CASRRGGSTDTQYF | TRBJ2-3 | TRBV2 | . | .
TGTGCCAGTAGTCCCCTAGCGGGGGGCTCCTACAATGAGCAGTTCTTC | CASSPLAGGSYNEQFF | TRBJ2-1 | TRBV19 | TRBD2 | once
TGCGCCAGCAGCCCCATAGCAGGGGACAATACGCAGTATTTT | CASSPIAGDNTQYF | TRBJ2-3 | TRBV5-1 | . | .
TGTGCCAGCACCCTGGGGGACAGGTCCTACGAGCAGTACTTC | CASTLGDRSYEQYF | TRBJ2-7 | TRBV9 | TRBD1 | .
TGTGCCACCAGCCGAGCCGGGACAGGTAACAATCAGCCCCAGCATTTT | CATSRAGTGNNQPQHF | TRBJ1-5 | TRBV15 | TRBD1 | once
TGTGCCAGCAGCACCTCAACGACAGGGGGCATAGAAAAACTGTTTTTT | CASSTSTTGGIEKLFF | TRBJ1-4 | TRBV21-1 | . | .
TGCGCCAGCAGCTTGGAATTCGGACTGGGAGGGGATGAGCAGTTCTTC | CASSLEFGLGGDEQFF | TRBJ2-1 | TRBV5-1 | TRBD2 | few
TGTGCCAGCAGCAGGGACACTTACGAGCAGTACTTC | CASSRDTYEQYF | TRBJ2-7 | TRBV6-6 | . | .